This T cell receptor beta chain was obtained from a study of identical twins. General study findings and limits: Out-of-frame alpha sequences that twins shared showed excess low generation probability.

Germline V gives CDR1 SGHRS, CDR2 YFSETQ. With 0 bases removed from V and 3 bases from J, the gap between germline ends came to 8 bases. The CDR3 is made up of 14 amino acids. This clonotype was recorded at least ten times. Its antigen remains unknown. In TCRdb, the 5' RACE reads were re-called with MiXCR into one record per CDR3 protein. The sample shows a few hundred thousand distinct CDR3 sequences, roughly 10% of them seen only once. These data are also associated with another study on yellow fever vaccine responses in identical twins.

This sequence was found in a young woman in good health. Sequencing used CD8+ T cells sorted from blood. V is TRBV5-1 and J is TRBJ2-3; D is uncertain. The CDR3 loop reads CASSLVPETDTQYF. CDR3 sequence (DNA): TGCGCCAGCAGCTTGGTTCCGGAGACAGATACGCAGTATTTT.